This section outlines one TCR beta chain sequence together with its context. Its antigen is not known. In the PCR, 60 Vbeta and 13 Jbeta primers were used. Here immunoSEQ multiplex PCR was the method, and the copy in TCRdb shows in-frame clones only, minus some. The sample table includes 110,000 to 150,000 clones. The data were obtained in a study of cytomegalovirus exposure and HLA in healthy donors. Study-level results: Productive rates of about 87% or about 30% were seen for most TCR beta V segments in an earlier analysis. The study flagged some 170 TCR beta chains as cytomegalovirus-associated. Most likely, a cluster of highly shared sequence variants arose as a sequencing artifact.

This CDR3 comprises 16 residues. The junction had 5 bases not matched to a gene; V was cut back by 1 base and J by 6 bases. Germline V CDR1 and CDR2: SEHNR, FQNEAQ (reference sequence). J is TRBJ2-1 and V is TRBV7-9; 11 nucleotides match TRBD2. The sequence derives from a woman younger than 30 in good health and CMV-seronegative. The source material was PBMCs. The DNA for the CDR3 is TGTGCCAGCAGCTTAGTCAGGCTAGCGGGAGGCAATGAGCAGTTCTTC. The encoded protein is CASSLVRLAGGNEQFF.